This is a list of T cell receptor beta chains from one sample in a study of T cell changes during pregnancy in multiple sclerosis. The repertoire was sequenced with immunoSEQ multiplex PCR; TCRdb's copy has only in-frame clones and lacks some. The data show roughly 80,000 clones, with 90% to 95% seen just once and roughly 2.5% held by the top ten. Specimen: peripheral blood, collected in the second trimester of pregnancy. These TCRs come from a female donor with multiple sclerosis, enrolled in a pregnancy study. CDR3s include the opening cysteine and the closing phenylalanine or tryptophan. D genes are given only for firm matches. A clone size is listed for some rows: how often the clone was seen (once, few, many), or a class if it is expanded.

clone_size	v_call	cdr3_length	j_call	d_call	cdr3_nt	cdr3_aa
.	TRBV9	13	TRBJ2-7	.	TGTGCCAGCATAAAGGGACTTGACTACGAGCAGTACTTC	CASIKGLDYEQYF
.	TRBV19	15	TRBJ2-7	TRBD2	TGTGCCAGTAGTATTTATAAGCGGGGGGACTACGAGCAGTACTTC	CASSIYKRGDYEQYF
.	TRBV9	12	TRBJ2-2	.	TGTGCCAGCAGCGTAGCATTCGGGGAGCTGTTTTTT	CASSVAFGELFF
.	TRBV29-1	15	TRBJ2-7	TRBD1	TGCAGCGTTGGAGGTGGGGACAGGGGTTCTTACGAGCAGTACTTC	CSVGGGDRGSYEQYF
once	TRBV4-2	16	TRBJ1-6	TRBD1	TGTGCCAGCAGCCCAGGGACAGCCGACTATAATTCACCCCTCCACTTT	CASSPGTADYNSPLHF
once	TRBV4-1	15	TRBJ1-6	.	TGCGCCAGCAGCCAAGCCGCCAGGGATAATTCACCCCTCCACTTT	CASSQAARDNSPLHF
.	TRBV6-5	14	TRBJ1-4	.	TGTGCCAGCAGTTCCGGGACACCAAATGAAAAACTGTTTTTT	CASSSGTPNEKLFF
.	TRBV30	16	TRBJ1-4	TRBD1	TGTGCCTGGAGTGGAAGGACAGGGGTCGAGGACGAAAAACTGTTTTTT	CAWSGRTGVEDEKLFF
.	TRBV28	14	TRBJ1-2	.	TGTGCCAGCAGTTTAGAACGGGTCCGATATGGCTACACCTTC	CASSLERVRYGYTF
.	TRBV27	14	TRBJ1-1	.	TGTGCCAGCAGGTACAGGGTTCAGAACACTGAAGCTTTCTTT	CASRYRVQNTEAFF
.	TRBV19	15	TRBJ1-3	TRBD1	TGTGCCAGTAGTAGGGGACAGGGCTCTGGAAACACCATATATTTT	CASSRGQGSGNTIYF
.	TRBV7-9	16	TRBJ1-5	TRBD1	TGTGCCAGCAGCTGGATAGGCAGGGGGGTCAATCAGCCCCAGCATTTT	CASSWIGRGVNQPQHF
.	TRBV2	16	TRBJ2-2	.	TGTGCCAGCAGCACACCCGGGACTGGCAAAACCGGGGAGCTGTTTTTT	CASSTPGTGKTGELFF
.	TRBV7-2	14	TRBJ1-5	.	TGTGCCAGCAGCTTAGCTGGGGGGAATCAGCCCCAGCATTTT	CASSLAGGNQPQHF
once	TRBV11-1	15	TRBJ2-1	TRBD2	TGTGCCAGCAGCTCCGGGGGGGCTTTCTACAATGAGCAGTTCTTC	CASSSGGAFYNEQFF
.	TRBV5-1	13	TRBJ1-5	.	TGCGCCAGCAGCTTGGCAGAAAATCAGCCCCAGCATTTT	CASSLAENQPQHF
.	TRBV7-8	16	TRBJ1-1	TRBD1	TGTGCCAGCAGCCTTCTCAGGGGGTTCGGAGACACTGAAGCTTTCTTT	CASSLLRGFGDTEAFF
.	TRBV30	15	TRBJ2-2	.	TGTGCCTGGGTTCCTAGGGGGGGGAACACCGGGGAGCTGTTTTTT	CAWVPRGGNTGELFF
.	TRBV6-1	15	TRBJ1-4	.	TGTGCCAGCACCTCGGGCGGACTCGAGGGTGAAAAACTGTTTTTT	CASTSGGLEGEKLFF
.	TRBV6-1	14	TRBJ2-7	TRBD1	TGTGCCAGCAACCTCCGGGACAGGGAGGGCGAGCAGTACTTC	CASNLRDREGEQYF
.	TRBV12-5	13	TRBJ2-2	.	TGTGCTAGTGGTTTGGGACTAGCCGGGGAGCTGTTTTTT	CASGLGLAGELFF
once	TRBV2	15	TRBJ2-5	.	TGTGCCAACCACGGAGCTAGCGCTGGCCCAGAGACCCAGTACTTC	CANHGASAGPETQYF
.	TRBV13	15	TRBJ2-5	TRBD1	TGTGCCAGCAGCCCGGGACAGGGGTTCCAAGAGACCCAGTACTTC	CASSPGQGFQETQYF
.	TRBV27	16	TRBJ2-1	.	TGTGCCAGCAGTTTGACGCAGGGCCGTGCCTACAATGAGCAGTTCTTC	CASSLTQGRAYNEQFF
.	TRBV7-8	16	TRBJ2-2	.	TGTGCCAGCAGCCGCTGGAGGGACGTGGGCACCGGGGAGCTGTTTTTT	CASSRWRDVGTGELFF
.	TRBV5-3	15	TRBJ1-2	TRBD1	TGTGCCAGAAGCTTGGAACAGGGGTCTTCGAATGGCTACACCTTC	CARSLEQGSSNGYTF
.	TRBV27	15	TRBJ2-7	TRBD1	TGTGCCAGCAGTTTAGAACAGGGGCCCACCTACGAGCAGTACTTC	CASSLEQGPTYEQYF
.	TRBV15	15	TRBJ1-2	.	TGTGCCACCAGCAGAGAATCAGGGCGGACAAATGGCTACACCTTC	CATSRESGRTNGYTF
.	TRBV6-5	13	TRBJ1-1	.	TGTGCCAGCAGCTCCCTGGCGAACACTGAAGCTTTCTTT	CASSSLANTEAFF
.	TRBV9	16	TRBJ1-4	TRBD1	TGTGCCAGCAGCGTAAATCCCGACAGGGTGAATGAAAAACTGTTTTTT	CASSVNPDRVNEKLFF
once	TRBV6-1	16	TRBJ1-5	TRBD1	TGTGCCAGCAGTGACCAACAGGGGGCTTGGAATCAGCCCCAGCATTTT	CASSDQQGAWNQPQHF
.	TRBV9	14	TRBJ1-3	.	TGTGCCAGCAGCGTACATAGCTCTGGAAACACCATATATTTT	CASSVHSSGNTIYF
.	TRBV10-2	18	TRBJ2-7	TRBD1	TGCGCCAGCAGTGAGTCGCAAAAGGGGACAGTGGTCTCCTACGAGCAGTACTTC	CASSESQKGTVVSYEQYF
.	TRBV7-2	15	TRBJ2-1	.	TGTGCCAGCAGCTTTTGGGGGGGGGCTGGTGATGAGCAGTTCTTC	CASSFWGGAGDEQFF
.	TRBV27	12	TRBJ2-3	.	TGTGCCAGCAGTTTTGGCGAGGGCGCGCAGTATTTT	CASSFGEGAQYF
.	TRBV5-4	13	TRBJ2-7	TRBD1	TGTGCCAGCAGCTTGAGGGACAGCTACGAGCAGTACTTC	CASSLRDSYEQYF
.	TRBV6-4	15	TRBJ2-1	TRBD2	TGTGCCAGCAGTGACAAGCTAGCGGATCCCATTGAGCAGTTCTTC	CASSDKLADPIEQFF
.	TRBV27	16	TRBJ2-2	TRBD2	TGTGCCAGCACCTTGACCCTAGCGGGGAAATCCGGGGAGCTGTTTTTT	CASTLTLAGKSGELFF
.	TRBV7-8	13	TRBJ2-7	.	TGTGCCAGCAGCGCCCTAGCGACCTACGAGCAGTACTTC	CASSALATYEQYF
.	TRBV18	12	TRBJ2-1	.	TGTGCCAGCTCACCGGACAGCAATGAGCAGTTCTTC	CASSPDSNEQFF
.	TRBV21-1	14	TRBJ1-1	.	TGTGCCAGCAGCAGGACAGGGGGTAGAACTGAAGCTTTCTTT	CASSRTGGRTEAFF
.	TRBV18	12	TRBJ2-7	TRBD2	TGTGCCAGCTCCCCAGCGGGGGGGGAGCAGTACTTC	CASSPAGGEQYF
.	TRBV5-6	12	TRBJ1-6	.	TGTGCCAGCAGTTCCGGCTCGGGGCCCCTCCACTTT	CASSSGSGPLHF
.	TRBV14	15	TRBJ1-2	.	TGTGCCAGCAGCCACCTCGGACAGTCTAACTATGGCTACACCTTC	CASSHLGQSNYGYTF
.	TRBV4-1	13	TRBJ2-1	.	TGCGCCAGCAGCCCTCGCTCCTACAATGAGCAGTTCTTC	CASSPRSYNEQFF
.	TRBV27	13	TRBJ2-1	.	TGTGCCAGCAGTTTAGGCAGTGGGACTGGGCAGTTCTTC	CASSLGSGTGQFF
.	TRBV4-1	15	TRBJ1-2	.	TGCGCCAGCAGCCAATCGGCCAGGGAATCCTATGGCTACACCTTC	CASSQSARESYGYTF